The clone carrying this T cell receptor (beta chain) turned up a few times. Its matching antigen is unknown. Via MiXCR, TCRdb re-called the 5' RACE reads, giving one row per CDR3 protein. The sample has around 410,000 distinct CDR3 sequences, under 25% seen once. This CDR3 has 17 amino acids. Looked up from germline, CDR1 is SGHDT and CDR2 is YYEEEE. Deletions cut 1 base from V and 0 bases from J, with 16 bases between. The data belong to a study of T-cell memory formation after mild COVID-19. Broader study findings: The study found contracting CD4+ clones mainly in CM and EM and contracting CD8+ clones in EMRA.

This receptor was taken from an adult woman who had mild COVID-19 (a few samples of this study predate the infection). Cell type and time point are not known. Input material: PBMCs or a T cell subset sorted from them (not recorded which). The rearrangement joins TRBV5-6 to TRBJ1-1, with D tentatively TRBD1 (5 bases). For the CDR3, the DNA is TGTGCCAGCAGCTTGATTTCCGGGGGAACTCTGAACACTGAAGCTTTCTTT. Translation: CASSLISGGTLNTEAFF.